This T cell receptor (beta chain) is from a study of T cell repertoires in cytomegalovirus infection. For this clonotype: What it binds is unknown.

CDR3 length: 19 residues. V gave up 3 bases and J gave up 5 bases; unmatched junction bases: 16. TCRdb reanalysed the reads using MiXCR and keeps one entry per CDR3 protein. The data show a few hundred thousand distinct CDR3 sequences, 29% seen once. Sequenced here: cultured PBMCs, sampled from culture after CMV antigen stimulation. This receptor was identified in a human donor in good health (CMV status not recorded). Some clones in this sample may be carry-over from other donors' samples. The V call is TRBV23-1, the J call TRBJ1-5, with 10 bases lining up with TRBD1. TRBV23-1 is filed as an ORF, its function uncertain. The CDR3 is CASSHLPRTGGSWYQPQHF. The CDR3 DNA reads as TGCGCCAGCAGTCATCTTCCCCGGACAGGGGGAAGTTGGTATCAGCCCCAGCATTTT.